A selection of T cell receptor beta chains follows, all from one sample in a study of PD-1 blockade in classical Hodgkin lymphoma. The table came from immunoSEQ multiplex PCR; TCRdb's copy has only in-frame clones and leaves some out. The table shows 30,000 to 50,000 clones, with about three quarters occurring only once. The source was peripheral blood mononuclear cells (PBMCs), collected before the fourth cycle of nivolumab. These TCRs come from a human donor with classical Hodgkin lymphoma. The CDR3 runs from the conserved cysteine through the conserved F or W. The D gene is left open where the match is weak. Clone size is shown for a subset of rows, as once, few, many or a class of expanded clone.

J: TRBJ2-3
D: .
V: TRBV5-1
size: few
length: 16
DNA: TGCGCCAGCAGCTGGAGGGGTGGGGGCAGCACAGATACGCAGTATTTT
CDR3: CASSWRGGGSTDTQYF

J: TRBJ2-7
D: .
V: TRBV6-5
size: .
length: 14
DNA: TGTGCCAGCAGTTACGGCACCGGGACTCAGAAGCAGTACTTC
CDR3: CASSYGTGTQKQYF

J: TRBJ1-1
D: TRBD1
V: TRBV6-5
size: .
length: 16
DNA: TGTGCCAGCAGTTACTCGTCAGGGGGTATAGAGACTGAAGCTTTCTTT
CDR3: CASSYSSGGIETEAFF

J: TRBJ1-3
D: .
V: TRBV7-6
size: .
length: 16
DNA: TGTGCCAGCAGCACCGGTCCAGGCCACTCTGGAAACACCATATATTTT
CDR3: CASSTGPGHSGNTIYF

J: TRBJ1-1
D: .
V: TRBV19
size: .
length: 15
DNA: TGTGCCAGTAGTACGGACTCCGTAGGGAGGGCTGAAGCTTTCTTT
CDR3: CASSTDSVGRAEAFF

J: TRBJ1-4
D: TRBD1
V: TRBV5-6
size: once
length: 13
DNA: TGTGCCAGCAGCGTACAGGGGTATGAAAAACTGTTTTTT
CDR3: CASSVQGYEKLFF

J: TRBJ2-7
D: .
V: TRBV5-6
size: .
length: 15
DNA: TGTGCCAGCAGCTGGGGGACACAGAGCTCCTACGAGCAGTACTTC
CDR3: CASSWGTQSSYEQYF

J: TRBJ1-2
D: .
V: TRBV7-9
size: .
length: 12
DNA: TGTGCCAGCAGCCCTGGACACGATGGCTACACCTTC
CDR3: CASSPGHDGYTF

J: TRBJ2-2
D: .
V: TRBV13
size: .
length: 13
DNA: TGTGCCAGCAGCCTACCCGGGGCCGGGGAGCTGTTTTTT
CDR3: CASSLPGAGELFF

J: TRBJ1-3
D: .
V: TRBV6-5
size: .
length: 15
DNA: TGTGCCAGCAGTTACTCGCAGGGCTCTGGAAACACCATATATTTT
CDR3: CASSYSQGSGNTIYF

J: TRBJ1-1
D: .
V: TRBV11-2
size: few
length: 12
DNA: TGTGCCAGCAGCTGGACGAGCACTGAAGCTTTCTTT
CDR3: CASSWTSTEAFF

J: TRBJ1-1
D: .
V: TRBV27
size: .
length: 13
DNA: TGTGCCAGCAGTTGCTGGGCATGCGCTGAAGCTTTCTTT
CDR3: CASSCWACAEAFF

J: TRBJ2-5
D: TRBD2
V: TRBV6-1
size: .
length: 16
DNA: TGTGCCAGCAGTGAAGCTAGCGGGGGGGCCGGGGAGACCCAGTACTTC
CDR3: CASSEASGGAGETQYF

J: TRBJ1-2
D: .
V: TRBV28
size: .
length: 13
DNA: TGTGCCAGCACCCATAGGACGGGCGGGGGCTACACCTTC
CDR3: CASTHRTGGGYTF

J: TRBJ2-3
D: .
V: TRBV27
size: .
length: 13
DNA: TGTGCCAGCAGTTTAGTGGGGTTCGATACGCAGTATTTT
CDR3: CASSLVGFDTQYF

J: TRBJ1-5
D: .
V: TRBV19
size: .
length: 16
DNA: TGTGCCAGTCGTAAAGAGGGGACTTTGAGCAATCAGCCCCAGCATTTT
CDR3: CASRKEGTLSNQPQHF

J: TRBJ2-7
D: .
V: TRBV19
size: .
length: 14
DNA: TGTGCCAGTAATACGCGGGGGCGTCCCTACGAGCAGTACTTC
CDR3: CASNTRGRPYEQYF

J: TRBJ2-2
D: .
V: TRBV27
size: once
length: 15
DNA: TGTGCCAGCAGCCCCGGACAGTTCCCCCCCGGGGAGCTGTTTTTT
CDR3: CASSPGQFPPGELFF